This T cell receptor beta chain was captured by sequencing in a study of T cells after yellow fever vaccination. Study-level findings and limits: Subsequent to the booster, the majority of primary-vaccination clones reappeared (roughly 95% CD4, 70% to 90% CD8).

V was pared by 8 bases and J by 0 bases, with 23 bases between. The CDR3 has 18 residues. The germline V gene has CDR1 MNHNS and CDR2 SASEGT. A word on this clonotype: Its matching antigen is unknown.

TCRdb processed the 5' RACE reads anew with MiXCR; each CDR3 protein has one entry. The sample carries some 390,000 distinct CDR3 sequences, 6.2% recorded once. The chain is built from TRBV6-1 and TRBJ2-1, with unresolved D. This specimen was PBMCs, taken 5 days after the yellow fever booster vaccination. The receptor's source is a young man who received the YFV17D yellow fever vaccine. This chain's CDR3 is CASHRFRMDLSSYNEQFF. CDR3 in DNA: TGTGCCAGCCACCGATTTCGGATGGACCTGAGCTCCTACAATGAGCAGTTCTTC.